This TCR beta chain was captured in a study of blood T cell repertoires in COVID-19. Whole-study context: COVID-19 samples, acute and convalescent, were from the United States, Italy and Spain. T cells, B-cell-depleted T cells, or PBMCs supplied cDNA or gDNA.

Per germline, CDR1 SGHRS and CDR2 YFSETQ. This CDR3 spans 14 amino acids. The ends were cut back, 5 bases at V and 7 bases at J, with 16 bases in the middle. In the authors' workflow: How many nucleated cells were present was estimated from reference gene primer amplification. Profiling relied on immunoSEQ multiplex PCR, and the TCRdb table lists in-frame clones only, not all of them. V, J and clone size were drawn from that table, and D and trimming were deduced from the DNA. The sample has roughly 50,000 clones; 85% are singletons. The chain joins TRBV5-1 to TRBJ1-5; D is possibly TRBD1 (6 bases). Sequencing used peripheral blood. This TCR was recovered from a human donor in a cohort sampled during active COVID-19. Here the CDR3 reads CASSTGREGQPQHF. The CDR3, as DNA: TGCGCCAGCAGTACAGGGAGGGAAGGGCAGCCCCAGCATTTT.